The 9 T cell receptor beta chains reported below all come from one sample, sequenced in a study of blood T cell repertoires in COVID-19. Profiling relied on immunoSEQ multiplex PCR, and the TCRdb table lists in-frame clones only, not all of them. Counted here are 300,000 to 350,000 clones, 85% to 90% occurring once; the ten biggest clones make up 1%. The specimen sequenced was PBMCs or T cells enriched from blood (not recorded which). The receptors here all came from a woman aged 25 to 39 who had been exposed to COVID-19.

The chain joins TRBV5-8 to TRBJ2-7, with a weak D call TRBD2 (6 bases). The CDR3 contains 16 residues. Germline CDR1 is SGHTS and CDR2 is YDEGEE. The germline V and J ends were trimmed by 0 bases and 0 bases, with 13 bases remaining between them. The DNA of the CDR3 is TGTGCCAGCAGCTTGGGGGTGATAGCGGCCTCCTACGAGCAGTACTTC. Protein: CASSLGVIAASYEQYF.

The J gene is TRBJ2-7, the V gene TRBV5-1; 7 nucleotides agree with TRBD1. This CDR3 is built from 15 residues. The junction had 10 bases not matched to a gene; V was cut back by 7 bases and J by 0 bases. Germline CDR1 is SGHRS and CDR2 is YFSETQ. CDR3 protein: CASGRDSQSSYEQYF. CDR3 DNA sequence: TGCGCCAGCGGACGGGACAGCCAAAGCTCCTACGAGCAGTACTTC.

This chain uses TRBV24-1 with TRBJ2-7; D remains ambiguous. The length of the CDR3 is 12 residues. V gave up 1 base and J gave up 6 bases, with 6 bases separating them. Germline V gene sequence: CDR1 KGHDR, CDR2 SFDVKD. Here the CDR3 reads CATSDLNSEQYF. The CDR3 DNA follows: TGTGCCACCAGTGATTTAAACTCCGAGCAGTACTTC.

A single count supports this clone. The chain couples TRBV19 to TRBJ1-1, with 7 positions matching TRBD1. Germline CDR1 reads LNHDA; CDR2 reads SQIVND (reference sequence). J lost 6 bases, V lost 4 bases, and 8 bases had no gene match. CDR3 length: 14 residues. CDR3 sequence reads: CASSTTGSVAEAFF. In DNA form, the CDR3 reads TGTGCCAGTAGTACGACAGGGTCTGTTGCTGAAGCTTTCTTT.

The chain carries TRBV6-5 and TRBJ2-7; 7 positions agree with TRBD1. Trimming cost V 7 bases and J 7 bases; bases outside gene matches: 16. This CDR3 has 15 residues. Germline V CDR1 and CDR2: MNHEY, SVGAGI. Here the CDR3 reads CASNPTVTGNIEQYF. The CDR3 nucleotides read TGTGCCAGCAATCCGACCGTGACAGGGAATATTGAGCAGTACTTC.

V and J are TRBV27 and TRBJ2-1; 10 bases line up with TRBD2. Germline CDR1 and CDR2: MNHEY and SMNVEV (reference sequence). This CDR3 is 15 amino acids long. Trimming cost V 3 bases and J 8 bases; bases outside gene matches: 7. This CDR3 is CASSFTSGIPHEQFF. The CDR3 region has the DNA TGTGCCAGCAGTTTCACTAGCGGGATTCCCCATGAGCAGTTCTTC.

DNA for the CDR3: TGTGCCAGCAGTCTCGGGGGTTATTCACCCCTCCACTTT. It encodes CASSLGGYSPLHF. The chain uses TRBV12-3 or TRBV12-4 and TRBJ1-6, with D possibly being TRBD1 (5 bases). The V and J ends lost 5 bases and 8 bases respectively, with 10 bases between them. The length of the CDR3 is 13 residues.

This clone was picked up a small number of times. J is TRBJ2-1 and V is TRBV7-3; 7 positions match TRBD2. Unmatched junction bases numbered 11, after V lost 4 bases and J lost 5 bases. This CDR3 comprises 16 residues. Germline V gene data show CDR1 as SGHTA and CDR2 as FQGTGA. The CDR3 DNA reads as TGTGCCAGCAGCTCCCAACCCATCGGGACTAACAATGAGCAGTTCTTC. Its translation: CASSSQPIGTNNEQFF.

CDR3 protein: CASQAGGHQETQYF. CDR3 bases: TGTGCCAGTCAAGCGGGAGGGCACCAAGAGACCCAGTACTTC. V is TRBV19 and J is TRBJ2-5; TRBD2 matches 10 bases. CDR1 and CDR2 from the germline V gene are LNHDA and SQIVND (reference sequence). The CDR3 extends over 14 amino acids. V lost 8 bases, J lost 0 bases, and 3 bases stayed unmatched.